These T cell receptor beta chains were read from a single sample in a study of blood T cell repertoires in COVID-19. TCRdb keeps only in-frame clones here, not all; method: immunoSEQ multiplex PCR. The data show 330,000 or so clones, around 87% seen once. Source material: PBMCs or T cells enriched from blood (not recorded which). The receptors stem from a man between 35 and 55 years old in a cohort exposed to, infected with or recovered from COVID-19 (not recorded which). Both conserved end residues are part of each CDR3. The D gene is left open where the match is weak. The size entry is marked missing in some rows and otherwise reads once, few, many or a size class.

TRBD2,NA,TRBV6-4,TRBJ2-4,CASSPTSRANIQYF,TGTGCCAGCAGTCCGACTAGCAGGGCAAACATTCAGTACTTC
TRBD2,NA,TRBV10-3,TRBJ2-1,CAISDPSGSGTYNEQFF,TGTGCCATCAGTGACCCTAGCGGGAGTGGCACCTACAATGAGCAGTTCTTC
NA,NA,TRBV10-2,TRBJ1-1,CASSSTGRNTEAFF,TGCGCCAGCAGTTCGACAGGACGGAACACTGAAGCTTTCTTT
TRBD2,NA,TRBV20-1,TRBJ2-1,CSASRLYAGGNEQFF,TGCAGTGCTAGTAGGCTGTACGCGGGAGGGAATGAGCAGTTCTTC
NA,NA,TRBV3-1/TRBV3-2,TRBJ1-1,CASSPTEGAEAFF,TGTGCCAGCAGCCCCACTGAGGGCGCTGAAGCTTTCTTT
TRBD1,NA,TRBV10-1,TRBJ1-6,CVSSRDRDSPLHF,TGCGTCAGCAGCCGGGACAGAGATTCACCCCTCCACTTT
NA,once,TRBV5-6,TRBJ2-5,CASSFDQETQYF,TGTGCCAGCAGCTTCGACCAAGAGACCCAGTACTTC
TRBD1,once,TRBV6-5,TRBJ1-1,CASSYSHRGVTEAFF,TGTGCCAGCAGTTACTCCCACAGGGGGGTCACTGAAGCTTTCTTT
NA,NA,TRBV6-5,TRBJ1-1,CASSYSGQGTEAFF,TGTGCCAGCAGTTACTCGGGGCAGGGGACTGAAGCTTTCTTT
NA,NA,TRBV18,TRBJ1-3,CASSPPRGGSSGNTIYF,TGTGCCAGCTCACCACCGAGGGGAGGTAGCTCTGGAAACACCATATATTTT
NA,NA,TRBV27,TRBJ2-7,CASRRGTPSSYEQYF,TGTGCCAGCAGGAGAGGGACACCAAGCTCCTACGAGCAGTACTTC
TRBD2,NA,TRBV19,TRBJ2-5,CASSTRASGRGETQYF,TGTGCCAGTAGTACCCGGGCTAGCGGGAGAGGGGAGACCCAGTACTTC
TRBD1,once,TRBV29-1,TRBJ1-2,CSVTDRGDGYTF,TGCAGCGTTACTGACAGGGGGGATGGCTACACCTTC
NA,NA,TRBV5-1,TRBJ2-1,CASSFMREQFF,TGCGCCAGCAGCTTCATGAGGGAGCAGTTCTTC
TRBD2,once,TRBV5-5,TRBJ2-7,CASSLGRGFGSYEQYF,TGTGCCAGCAGCTTGGGGCGGGGGTTTGGTTCCTACGAGCAGTACTTC
NA,NA,TRBV27,TRBJ2-2,CASSRTANTGELFF,TGTGCCAGCAGTCGGACAGCGAACACCGGGGAGCTGTTTTTT
TRBD2,NA,TRBV9,TRBJ2-1,CASSVLADTSYNEQFF,TGTGCCAGCAGCGTACTAGCGGACACCTCCTACAATGAGCAGTTCTTC
NA,NA,TRBV18,TRBJ2-7,CASSQTSSYEQYF,TGTGCCAGCTCTCAGACTAGTTCCTACGAGCAGTACTTC
NA,NA,TRBV18,TRBJ1-1,CASSPPGEGNTEAFF,TGTGCCAGCTCACCACCGGGCGAGGGGAACACTGAAGCTTTCTTT
TRBD2,NA,TRBV5-3,TRBJ2-1,CARSLWGGRGTSGARGSYNEQFF,TGTGCCAGAAGCCTCTGGGGGGGGCGGGGGACTAGCGGAGCCCGTGGCTCCTACAATGAGCAGTTCTTC
NA,NA,TRBV10-1,TRBJ2-1,CASSDGARNNEQFF,TGCGCCAGCAGTGATGGGGCTAGAAACAATGAGCAGTTCTTC
NA,NA,TRBV19,TRBJ1-4,CASSTGGFVEKLFF,TGTGCCAGTAGTACGGGGGGCTTTGTTGAAAAACTGTTTTTT
NA,NA,TRBV4-1,TRBJ1-1,CASSHPSKGVAFF,TGCGCCAGCAGCCACCCATCGAAAGGGGTGGCTTTCTTT